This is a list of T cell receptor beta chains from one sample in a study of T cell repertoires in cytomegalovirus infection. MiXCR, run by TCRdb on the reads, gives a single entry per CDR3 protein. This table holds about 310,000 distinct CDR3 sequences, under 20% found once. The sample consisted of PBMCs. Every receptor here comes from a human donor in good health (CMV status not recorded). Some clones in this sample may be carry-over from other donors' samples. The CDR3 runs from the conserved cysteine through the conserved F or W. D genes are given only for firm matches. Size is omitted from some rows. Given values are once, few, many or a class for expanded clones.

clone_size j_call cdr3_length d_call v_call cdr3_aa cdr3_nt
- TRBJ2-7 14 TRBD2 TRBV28 CASSPDAGGYEQYF TGTGCCAGCAGTCCCGATGCGGGGGGTTACGAGCAGTACTTC
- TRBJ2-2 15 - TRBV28 CASEAGTENTGELFF TGTGCCAGCGAGGCCGGGACGGAAAACACCGGGGAGCTGTTTTTT
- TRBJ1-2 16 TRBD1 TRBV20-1 CSARGGRQGSNYGYTF TGCAGTGCTAGAGGGGGGAGACAGGGTTCTAACTATGGCTACACCTTC
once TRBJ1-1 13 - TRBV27 CASSLWWGAEAFF TGTGCCAGCAGTTTATGGTGGGGGGCCGAAGCTTTCTTT
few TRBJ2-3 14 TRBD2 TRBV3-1 CASRKAGSALGQYF TGTGCCAGCAGGAAAGCGGGGTCGGCTTTGGGGCAGTATTTT
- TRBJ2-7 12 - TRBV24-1 CAHQVGVYEQYF TGTGCCCACCAGGTAGGTGTTTACGAGCAGTACTTC
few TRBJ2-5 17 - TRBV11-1 CASSSAVGALTGETQYF TGTGCCAGCAGCTCCGCGGTTGGGGCCCTAACCGGGGAGACCCAGTACTTC
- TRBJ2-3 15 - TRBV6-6 CASSLGGGRADTQYF TGTGCCAGCAGTTTAGGGGGAGGTCGGGCAGATACGCAGTATTTT
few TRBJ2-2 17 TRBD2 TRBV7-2 CASSLLGTSGNTGELFF TGTGCCAGCAGCTTACTAGGGACTAGCGGTAATACCGGGGAGCTGTTTTTT
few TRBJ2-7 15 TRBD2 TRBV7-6 CASSLLAGVGYEQYF TGTGCCAGCAGCTTACTAGCGGGGGTAGGCTACGAGCAGTACTTC
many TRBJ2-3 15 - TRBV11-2 CASSFVRGAGDTQYF TGTGCCAGCAGCTTCGTTCGGGGGGCTGGAGATACGCAGTATTTT
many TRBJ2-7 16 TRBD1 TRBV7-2 CASSLAIGDSLGEQYF TGTGCCAGCAGCTTAGCAATAGGGGACAGTCTGGGCGAGCAGTACTTC
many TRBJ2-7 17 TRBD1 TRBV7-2 CASSSPRQGRTEYEQYF TGTGCCAGCAGCTCGCCCAGACAGGGGAGGACTGAATACGAGCAGTACTTC
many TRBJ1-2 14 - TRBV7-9 CASSLLDFYYGYTF TGTGCCAGCAGCTTATTGGATTTTTACTATGGCTACACCTTC
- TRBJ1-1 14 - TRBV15 CATSRGSMNTEAFF TGTGCCACCAGCAGAGGGTCCATGAACACTGAAGCTTTCTTT
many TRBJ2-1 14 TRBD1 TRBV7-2 CASAEGTVRNEQFF TGTGCCAGCGCGGAAGGGACAGTCCGCAATGAGCAGTTCTTC
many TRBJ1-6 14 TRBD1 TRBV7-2 CASSQTGAYSPLHF TGTGCCAGCAGCCAGACAGGGGCATATTCACCCCTCCACTTT